This T cell receptor (beta chain) was profiled in a study of T cells in Graves' hyperthyroidism and ophthalmopathy. Study-wide results and limits: Stable hyperthyroidism was told apart from ophthalmopathy by a model built on 13 V-J features.

The V end lost 2 bases, the J end lost 10 bases, and 9 bases lay between the germline ends. This CDR3 comprises 13 residues. This clonotype has a count of ten or more. Its cognate antigen is unknown. The TCR beta CDR3 regions underwent amplification using RNA transcripts as the source. During a first-round RT-PCR of the TCR CDR3, the HTBI primer set was used. TCRdb analysed the multiplex PCR reads with MiXCR anew, one entry per CDR3 protein. This sample yields 600,000 or so distinct CDR3 sequences, of which about 17% are seen a single time; 3.5% to 4% belongs to the top ten. The sample comprised blood. V is TRBV12-3 or TRBV12-4 and J is TRBJ1-6; no clear D gene. The clonotype originates from a woman aged 25 to 45 with Graves' hyperthyroidism. The DNA of the CDR3 is TGTGCCAGCAGTTTAACCGAAACCTCACCCCTCCACTTT. Its translation: CASSLTETSPLHF.